Each of the 6 T cell receptor beta chains below was sequenced from the same sample in a study of blood T cells in healthy people across ages (dated by TCRdb to about 2015). The receptor library was made with 5' RACE. Instrument used: Illumina HiSeq 2500. The second PCR ran for about 6 to 11 cycles and used a J-beta primer mix along with a sample-barcoded 5' primer. The public reads were quality trimmed at Q25 with fastp and then assembled into clones with MiXCR by TCRdb, keeping productive beta chains. CDR3 protein sequences are deduplicated, and each keeps its most common genes and DNA. The sample table lists roughly 2 million distinct CDR3 sequences, roughly 50% of them with a count of one. The ten largest clones take up less than 2.5% of the sample. The material sequenced was blood. These receptor sequences come from a woman between 40 and 50 years old in good health.

In this sample, this clonotype turned up a few times. This sequence joins TRBV4-3 and TRBJ1-2; TRBD1 is a possible D gene (5 bases). Deletions cut 4 bases from V and 6 bases from J, with 12 bases between. Germline assignment: CDR1 LGHNA and CDR2 YSLEER. The CDR3 length is 13 residues. CDR3 sequence reads: CASSRLQEDGYTF. CDR3 in DNA: TGCGCCAGCAGCCGACTACAGGAAGATGGCTACACCTTC.

The chain uses TRBV4-3 and TRBJ1-1, with no clear D. This CDR3 contains 16 residues. Trimming cost V 0 bases and J 1 base, with 12 bases left between them. The germline V gene encodes CDR1 LGHNA and CDR2 YSLEER. The CDR3 DNA reads TGCGCCAGCAGCCAAGAGATCTCCCGGGGGAACACTGAAGCTTTCTTT. This encodes CASSQEISRGNTEAFF.

This clonotype was counted between two and nine times. The chain is built from TRBV20-1 and TRBJ1-2; the match to TRBD1 covers 8 bases. The J segment lost 5 bases and the V segment lost 3 bases, leaving 8 bases of the junction unmatched. This CDR3 spans 14 amino acids. Germline CDR1 DFQATT, CDR2 SNEGSKA (reference sequence). The CDR3 sequence is CSASPQDRGYGYTF. CDR3 sequence (DNA): TGCAGTGCTAGTCCCCAAGACAGGGGTTATGGCTACACCTTC.

Only a few counts were recorded for this clonotype. The J gene is TRBJ2-4, the V gene TRBV20-1, with TRBD1 matching 8 bases. The end of the DNA aligns better with TRBJ2-5, so the J call may be wrong. The V gene's germline CDR1 is DFQATT and CDR2 SNEGSKA (reference sequence). This CDR3 has 12 residues. For the CDR3, the DNA is TGCAGTGCTTCCAGGGGGCCAGAGACCCAGTACTTC. Translating it yields CSASRGPETQYF.

This rearrangement joins TRBV6-1 to TRBJ2-1, with TRBD1 matching 8 bases. CDR1 is MNHNS, CDR2 SASEGT, per germline. V trimming: 4 bases; J trimming: 5 bases; junction bases outside the gene matches: 7. The CDR3 runs 15 residues. The CDR3 nucleotides read TGTGCCAGCAGTGGGGCCAGGGGGCCCAACAATGAGCAGTTCTTC. Its protein is CASSGARGPNNEQFF.

This clonotype was seen only a few times. V gene TRBV7-2 combines with J gene TRBJ2-3, with D perhaps matching TRBD1 (6 bases). CDR3 length: 17 amino acids. Germline CDR1 reads SGHTA; CDR2 reads FQGNSA. The germline V and J ends were trimmed by 5 bases and 0 bases, with 18 bases remaining between them. The CDR3 region has the DNA TGTGCCAGCAGCCTGACAGGACGCCTACCTAGCACAGATACGCAGTATTTT. It yields the protein CASSLTGRLPSTDTQYF.